Following are 29 T cell receptor beta chains from one sample sequenced in a study of CD8 T cells in ankylosing spondylitis. TCRdb passed the 5' RACE reads through MiXCR, listing each CDR3 protein once. The sample lists around 130,000 distinct CDR3 sequences, approximately 10% seen once, with about 3.6% in the top ten. Sample: blood, either unsorted or a sorted T cell fraction (not recorded which). The source is a male donor with ankylosing spondylitis or in good health (not recorded which).

A few counts support this clonotype. J is TRBJ2-1 and V is TRBV7-2; maybe TRBD1 (6 bases). CDR1 and CDR2 from the germline V gene are SGHTA and FQGNSA. V was trimmed by 5 bases and J by 8 bases, leaving 19 bases between them. The CDR3 totals 15 residues. The CDR3 protein is CASSLKTGIRYEQFF. CDR3 sequence (DNA): TGTGCCAGCAGCCTAAAAACAGGGATTCGCTATGAGCAGTTCTTC.

The sample holds many counts of this clonotype. CDR3 coding DNA: TGCAGCGTTGACCCGGGACAGGGGGCAGATACGCAGTATTTT. Its translation is CSVDPGQGADTQYF. The chain combines TRBV29-1 with TRBJ2-3; 11 bases agree with TRBD1. Germline CDR1 SQVTM, CDR2 ANQGSEA. J lost 4 bases, V lost 3 bases, and 3 bases had no gene match. The CDR3 contains 14 residues.

In this sample, this clonotype turned up many times. The chain uses TRBV6-2 or TRBV6-3 and TRBJ2-7; the match to TRBD1 covers 10 bases. Germline CDR1 is MNHEY and CDR2 is SVGEGT. J lost 0 bases, V lost 5 bases, and 13 bases had no gene match. This CDR3 is 18 amino acids long. The CDR3 DNA sequence: TGTGCCAGCAGTCGTCCTTCATACCGGGACAGGGGCTCCTACGAGCAGTACTTC. Its protein product is CASSRPSYRDRGSYEQYF.

This clonotype was detected ten times or more. The rearrangement links TRBV12-3 or TRBV12-4 to TRBJ2-5; tentative D call: TRBD1 (6 bases). CDR3 length equals 14 residues. Trimming stripped 4 bases from V and 6 bases from J, with 15 bases between. CDR3 protein: CASSWGPELKTQYF. Written as DNA, the CDR3 is TGTGCCAGCAGTTGGGGGCCCGAGTTGAAGACCCAGTACTTC.

This clonotype has a count of ten or more. The V gene is TRBV29-1, the J gene TRBJ1-5, with D uncertain. This CDR3 region has 13 residues. CDR1 and CDR2 from the germline V gene are SQVTM and ANQGSEA. V was shortened by 5 bases and J by 7 bases, with 15 bases between the two germline ends. CDR3 loop: CSVSHSLEQPQHF. The DNA of the CDR3 is TGCAGCGTTAGTCACAGCTTGGAGCAGCCCCAGCATTTT.

This clonotype was detected ten times or more. V usage is TRBV7-2 and J usage is TRBJ2-1, with 8 bases fitting TRBD1. Trimming at V came to 5 bases and at J to 6 bases, leaving 6 bases not matched to a gene. Germline V CDR1 and CDR2: SGHTA, FQGNSA. The CDR3 runs 14 residues. CDR3 sequence reads: CASSQITGGNEQFF. The CDR3 nucleotides read TGTGCCAGCAGCCAGATCACAGGGGGCAATGAGCAGTTCTTC.

This clonotype was seen ten or more times. The chain joins TRBV3-1 to TRBJ2-7; D is undetermined. The germline V gene has CDR1 LGHDT and CDR2 YNNKEL (reference sequence). The V end lost 0 bases, the J end lost 4 bases, and 7 bases lay between the germline ends. CDR3 length: 13 residues. The CDR3 spells CASSQDMGYEQYF. The CDR3, as DNA: TGTGCCAGCAGCCAAGATATGGGGTACGAGCAGTACTTC.

This clonotype was counted a few times. The CDR3 region has the DNA TGCGCCAGCAGCTCACAGGGTTATGACACCGGGGAGCTGTTTTTT. It is translated as CASSSQGYDTGELFF. The chain is built from TRBV5-1 and TRBJ2-2, with D possibly being TRBD1 (6 bases). The V gene's germline CDR1 is SGHRS and CDR2 YFSETQ. V was trimmed by 3 bases and J by 3 bases, leaving 12 bases between them. The CDR3 has 15 amino acids. Full variable domain (missing parts from reference TRBV5-1 and TRBJ2-2): KAGVTQTPRYLIKTRGQQVTLSCSPISGHRSVSWYQQTPGQGLQFLFEYFSETQRNKGNFPGRFSGRQFSNSRSEMNVSTLELGDSALYLCASSSQGYDTGELFFGEGSRLTVL.

The genes are TRBV4-3 and TRBJ2-2; perhaps TRBD1 as D (6 bases). The CDR3 extends over 13 amino acids. The germline gives CDR1 LGHNA, CDR2 YSLEER. V was cut by 4 bases and J by 5 bases, with 8 bases left in between. This CDR3 is CASSRGHTGELFF. The CDR3 DNA reads as TGCGCCAGCAGCCGGGGGCATACCGGGGAGCTGTTTTTT.

This clonotype came up many times. The J gene is TRBJ2-1, the V gene TRBV7-3; D is uncertain. This CDR3 spans 12 amino acids. V was pared by 5 bases and J by 7 bases, with 9 bases between. CDR1 SGHTA and CDR2 FQGTGA come from the germline V gene. Here the CDR3 reads CASSPFGNEQFF. The CDR3 bases are TGTGCCAGCAGCCCCTTCGGGAATGAGCAGTTCTTC.

The rearrangement uses TRBV7-3 and TRBJ2-3; tentatively, D is TRBD1 or TRBD2 (5 bases each). The CDR3 is 15 residues long. With 1 base removed from V and 3 bases from J, the gap between germline ends came to 11 bases. The germline CDR1 and CDR2 sequences are SGHTA and FQGTGA. In DNA, the CDR3 is TGTGCCAGCAGCTTAAATCCAGGGAGAACAGATACGCAGTATTTT. This encodes CASSLNPGRTDTQYF. Full variable domain (outside the CDR3, taken from reference TRBV7-3 and TRBJ2-3): GAGVSQTPSNKVTEKGKYVELRCDPISGHTALYWYRQSLGQGPEFLIYFQGTGAADDSGLPNDRFFAVRPEGSVSTLKIQRTERGDSAVYLCASSLNPGRTDTQYFGPGTRLTVL.

This clonotype was seen repeatedly, ten times or more. This chain connects TRBV20-1 to TRBJ2-7, with D possibly called TRBD1 or TRBD2 (6 bases each). This CDR3 region has 14 residues. Per germline, CDR1 DFQATT and CDR2 SNEGSKA (reference sequence). Trimming pared 3 bases from V and 6 bases from J, leaving 18 bases between. CDR3 bases: TGCAGTGCTAGTTACGGGGGCCCCCCTCTCGAGCAGTACTTC. As protein: CSASYGGPPLEQYF.

This clonotype was counted many times. The rearrangement uses TRBV5-1 and TRBJ2-4; TRBD2 aligns across 9 bases. This CDR3 spans 15 amino acids. The V and J ends lost 1 base and 7 bases, in that order; junction bases with no gene match: 6. Germline lookup yields CDR1 SGHRS and CDR2 YFSETQ. DNA of the CDR3: TGCGCCAGCAGCTTGTGGGATAGCGGGAGCAACATTCAGTACTTC. It codes for CASSLWDSGSNIQYF.

This clonotype was seen many times. The genes are TRBV20-1 and TRBJ2-2; the D is unclear. CDR1 is DFQATT, CDR2 SNEGSKA, per germline (reference sequence). V dropped 6 bases and J dropped 6 bases, with 17 bases sitting between them. CDR3 length: 14 amino acids. The DNA of the CDR3 is TGCAGTGCAAAGCCGCCGTCTGGCGCCGGGGAGCTGTTTTTT. Translation gives CSAKPPSGAGELFF.

This clonotype was seen once. V is TRBV21-1 and J is TRBJ1-2; the table names TRBD1, a call not compared with the DNA. TRBV21-1 is listed as a pseudogene. There are 15 residues in the CDR3. This CDR3 reads CASSNVTLDRDGYTF. The CDR3 coding sequence is TGTGCCAGCAGCAACGTGACTTTGGACAGGGACGGCTACACCTTC.

Turning to this clonotype: Since a much larger clone is just one base distant, this may be a read error. The chain couples TRBV7-9 to TRBJ1-1, with D unresolved. Germline lookup yields CDR1 SEHNR and CDR2 FQNEAQ (reference sequence). The CDR3 runs 15 residues. The CDR3 DNA reads TGTACCAGCAGCGTGTTGTATGGGAGGAACACTGAAGCTTTCTTT. It translates to CTSSVLYGRNTEAFF. Full variable domain (rest looked up from reference TRBV7-9 and TRBJ1-1): DTGVSQNPRHKITKRGQNVTFRCDPISEHNRLYWYRQTLGQGPEFLTYFQNEAQLEKSRLLSDRFSAERPKGSFSTLEIQRTEQGDSAMYLCTSSVLYGRNTEAFFGQGTRLTVV.

This clonotype was counted ten times or more. The chain joins TRBV12-3 or TRBV12-4 to TRBJ1-5; possibly TRBD1 for D (5 bases). V shed 7 bases and J shed 6 bases, with 19 bases lying between them. The CDR3 runs to 15 residues. The DNA for the CDR3 is TGTGCCAGCACCATGGCGGCCAGGGCCGGTCAGCCCCAGCATTTT. As protein: CASTMAARAGQPQHF.

This clonotype has ten or more counts. This chain uses TRBV10-3 with TRBJ2-5; TRBD1 might be the D (6 bases). The germline V gene encodes CDR1 ENHRY and CDR2 SYGVKD. The CDR3 spans 15 residues. Trimming shortened V by 5 bases and J by 5 bases, and 18 bases separated the two germline ends. For the CDR3, the DNA is TGTGCCATCAGTAGGGACACTAGTCCCGGGGAGACCCAGTACTTC. Encoded protein: CAISRDTSPGETQYF.

Many counts were recorded for this clonotype. The J gene is TRBJ2-5, the V gene TRBV5-1, with no clear D. There are 14 residues in the CDR3. Per the germline V gene, CDR1 is SGHRS and CDR2 is YFSETQ. V lost 4 bases to trimming and J lost 4 bases, with 14 bases between them. The CDR3 sequence: CASSPSGGSETQYF. CDR3 sequence (DNA): TGCGCCAGCAGCCCATCTGGCGGCTCAGAGACCCAGTACTTC.

This clonotype has a count of ten or more. The chain couples TRBV6-1 to TRBJ2-7; 7 bases align to TRBD1. The CDR3 consists of 13 residues. The V gene's germline CDR1 is MNHNS and CDR2 SASEGT. The V gene end was trimmed by 6 bases and the J gene end by 2 bases; junction bases not matched to a gene: 4. CDR3 sequence reads: CASRRTGAYEQYF. CDR3 DNA: TGTGCCAGCAGGAGGACAGGAGCCTACGAGCAGTACTTC.

The chain combines TRBV7-2 with TRBJ1-6; D might be TRBD1 (5 bases). V was trimmed by 3 bases and J by 14 bases, leaving 23 bases between them. The CDR3 is made up of 16 amino acids. Germline assignment: CDR1 SGHTA and CDR2 FQGNSA. Here the CDR3 DNA reads TGTGCCAGCAGCTTCTCTCGTTGGCAGGGAAGTGGGTCCCTCCACTTT. As protein: CASSFSRWQGSGSLHF.

The genes are TRBV28 and TRBJ2-1; unclear D gene. Germline assignment: CDR1 MDHEN and CDR2 SYDVKM. Trimming removed 2 bases at V and 7 bases at J, with 12 bases between. CDR3 length: 14 amino acids. CDR3 nucleotides: TGTGCCAGCAGTTTAGCTGGCGCGTCGAATGAGCAGTTCTTC. Protein: CASSLAGASNEQFF.

This clonotype was found many times. This chain uses TRBV25-1 with TRBJ2-2; TRBD2 matches at 7 bases. Germline CDR1 is MGHDK and CDR2 is SYGVNS. This CDR3 comprises 15 residues. V trimming: 7 bases; J trimming: 5 bases; junction bases outside the gene matches: 10. The CDR3 DNA reads as TGTGCCAGCACCGTTTTGCGGGAGTGGACCGGGGAGCTGTTTTTT. Amino acids: CASTVLREWTGELFF.

At least ten counts were recorded for this clonotype. The chain carries TRBV20-1 and TRBJ2-2, with D tentatively TRBD1 (6 bases). The CDR3 sequence is 16 residues long. Trimming shortened V by 5 bases and J by 9 bases, and 25 bases separated the two germline ends. Germline V CDR1 and CDR2: DFQATT, SNEGSKA (reference sequence). CDR3 DNA: TGCAGTGCTCCGGACCTCGGGGCAGGGGTAACCTGGGAGCTGTTTTTT. Its protein product is CSAPDLGAGVTWELFF.

There are a few counts of this clonotype. The chain couples TRBV5-5 to TRBJ1-5, with D possibly being TRBD1 (6 bases). V was cut by 4 bases and J by 1 base, with 12 bases left in between. Germline V gives CDR1 SGHKS, CDR2 YYEKEE (reference sequence). The CDR3 is 15 residues long. CDR3 sequence reads: CASSLQGFSNQPQHF. CDR3 sequence (DNA): TGTGCCAGCAGCCTTCAGGGGTTCAGCAATCAGCCCCAGCATTTT.

In its sample, this clonotype is medium-sized. V and J are TRBV5-1 and TRBJ2-2; TRBD1 might be the D (6 bases). The V end lost 0 bases, the J end lost 2 bases, and 11 bases lay between the germline ends. CDR1 is SGHRS, CDR2 YFSETQ, per germline. The CDR3 extends over 16 amino acids. Written as DNA, the CDR3 is TGCGCCAGCAGCTTGGCTTGGACAGTCAACACCGGGGAGCTGTTTTTT. Translation: CASSLAWTVNTGELFF.

This clonotype was detected many times. The genes are TRBV6-6 and TRBJ2-3; TRBD2 matches at 7 bases. The CDR3 has 13 residues. J was trimmed by 9 bases and V by 0 bases; bases with no gene match: 3. CDR1 is MNHNY and CDR2 is SVGAGI in the germline V gene (reference sequence). CDR3 in DNA: TGTGCCAGCAGTTACTCTCGGGGGGACACGCAGTATTTT. Its protein product is CASSYSRGDTQYF.

There are many counts of this clonotype. V usage is TRBV28 and J usage is TRBJ2-3; no reliable D call. Trimming cost V 3 bases and J 1 base, with 11 bases left between them. The length of the CDR3 is 15 residues. The germline CDR1 and CDR2 sequences are MDHEN and SYDVKM. The CDR3 DNA reads as TGTGCCAGCAGTTTCGTAGGTACGGGCACAGATACGCAGTATTTT. It translates to CASSFVGTGTDTQYF.

This clonotype has at least ten counts. This chain connects TRBV7-8 to TRBJ2-1; 7 nucleotides match TRBD1. V dropped 7 bases and J dropped 3; count of bases not matched to a gene: 3. Per germline, CDR1 SGHVS and CDR2 FQNEAQ. CDR3 length: 13 amino acids. This CDR3 reads CASMGQNYNEQFF. The CDR3 DNA sequence: TGTGCCAGCATGGGACAGAACTACAATGAGCAGTTCTTC. The whole variable domain, filled in from reference TRBV7-8 and TRBJ2-1, reads GAGVSQSPRYKVAKRGQDVALRCDPISGHVSLFWYQQALGQGPEFLTYFQNEAQLDKSGLPSDRFFAERPEGSVSTLKIQRTQQEDSAVYLCASMGQNYNEQFFGPGTRLTVL.